The T cell receptor beta chain described here comes from a study of blood T cell repertoires in COVID-19. Study at large: Collection of acute and convalescent COVID-19 samples took place in the United States, Italy and Spain. The analysed material was cDNA or gDNA that came from T cells, B-cell-depleted T cells, or PBMCs.

The V gene end was trimmed by 0 bases and the J gene end by 0 bases; junction bases not matched to a gene: 7. Per the germline V gene, CDR1 is SGHRS and CDR2 is YFSETQ. The CDR3 length is 19 residues. Authors' processing steps: Amplification of reference gene primers provided the estimated nucleated cell counts. Method: immunoSEQ multiplex PCR; TCRdb's copy keeps in-frame clones and lacks some. V, J and clone size were drawn from that table, and D and trimming were deduced from the DNA. The sample yields about 14,000 clones, roughly 89% seen once. Material for sequencing was peripheral blood. J is TRBJ2-3 and V is TRBV5-1; TRBD2 aligns across 13 bases. The source of this sequence is a man between 50 and 59 years old with active COVID-19. The CDR3 DNA reads TGCGCCAGCAGCTTGGGCGGGACTAGCGGGATTTCTAGCACAGATACGCAGTATTTT. Encoded protein: CASSLGGTSGISSTDTQYF.